The 31 T cell receptor beta chains presented below share a single source sample, sequenced in a study of blood T cell repertoires in COVID-19 (TCRdb year 2020). The library was prepared using the immunoSEQ multiplex PCR assay. TCRdb obtained this table from immuneACCESS and retained in-frame rearrangements with V and J assigned. These tables miss some clones; where compared with another copy, unresolved V genes account for less than half of the shortfall, and the remainder is unexplained. This sample is represented by about 440,000 clones; around 88% of them were singletons. Roughly 12% of the sample comes from the top ten. Sequenced: peripheral blood. The receptors were sampled from a woman aged 50 to 60 with COVID-19, enrolled during active disease.

This chain connects TRBV5-1 to TRBJ2-4, with D perhaps matching TRBD2 (6 bases). Germline V CDR1 and CDR2: SGHRS, YFSETQ. The V gene lost 0 bases and the J gene lost 5 bases, with 15 bases spanning the gap. The CDR3 loop spans 16 amino acids. CDR3 coding DNA: TGCGCCAGCAGCTTGGGAATTGGGACGGGGGAAAACATTCAGTACTTC. Translating gives CASSLGIGTGENIQYF. The entire variable domain, with the rest obtained from reference TRBV5-1 and TRBJ2-4, is as follows: KAGVTQTPRYLIKTRGQQVTLSCSPISGHRSVSWYQQTPGQGLQFLFEYFSETQRNKGNFPGRFSGRQFSNSRSEMNVSTLELGDSALYLCASSLGIGTGENIQYFGAGTRLSVL.

V gene TRBV5-1 combines with J gene TRBJ1-1; TRBD1 aligns across 7 bases. The CDR3 has 13 amino acids. Losses at the gene ends were 2 bases for V and 3 bases for J; bases not matched to a gene: 1. CDR1 and CDR2 from the germline V gene are SGHRS and YFSETQ. The CDR3 nucleotides read TGCGCCAGCAGCTTAAGGGGGCACACTGAAGCTTTCTTT. Protein product: CASSLRGHTEAFF. Full variable domain (rest looked up from reference TRBV5-1 and TRBJ1-1): KAGVTQTPRYLIKTRGQQVTLSCSPISGHRSVSWYQQTPGQGLQFLFEYFSETQRNKGNFPGRFSGRQFSNSRSEMNVSTLELGDSALYLCASSLRGHTEAFFGQGTRLTVV.

This sequence joins TRBV29-1 and TRBJ1-2, with a possible D match to TRBD1 (5 bases). Germline V gives CDR1 SQVTM, CDR2 ANQGSEA. Deletions cut 4 bases from V and 4 bases from J, with 13 bases between. The CDR3 extends over 13 amino acids. The DNA of the CDR3 is TGCAGCGTTGTCATCAGGGAAGGCTATGGCTACACCTTC. It translates to CSVVIREGYGYTF. The whole variable domain, filled in from reference TRBV29-1 and TRBJ1-2, reads SAVISQKPSRDICQRGTSLTIQCQVDSQVTMMFWYRQQPGQSLTLIATANQGSEATYESGFVIDKFPISRPNLTFSTLTVSNMSPEDSSIYLCSVVIREGYGYTFGSGTRLTVV.

The chain employs TRBV2 and TRBJ1-5, with D unresolved. The V gene lost 5 bases and the J gene lost 2 bases, with 7 bases spanning the gap. Germline CDR1 SNHLY, CDR2 FYNNEI. The CDR3 contains 13 residues. The CDR3 nucleotides read TGTGCCAGCAGTCGGGAGGGCAATCAGCCCCAGCATTTT. Its protein product is CASSREGNQPQHF. Together with reference TRBV2 and TRBJ1-5, the CDR3 gives the full variable domain: EPEVTQTPSHQVTQMGQEVILRCVPISNHLYFYWYRQILGQKVEFLVSFYNNEISEKSEIFDDQFSVERPDGSNFTLKIRSTKLEDSAMYFCASSREGNQPQHFGDGTRLSIL.

The chain links TRBV9 to TRBJ2-1; TRBD1 matches 9 bases. Per germline, CDR1 SGDLS and CDR2 YYNGEE. V lost 3 bases and J lost 8; bases outside the gene matches: 9. This CDR3 is 15 amino acids long. The CDR3 DNA reads TGTGCCAGCAGCGGGGGACAGGGTTTCAGCGATGAGCAGTTCTTC. Its protein is CASSGGQGFSDEQFF.

The V gene is TRBV3-1 (or the pseudogene TRBV3-2), the J gene TRBJ1-1; the D gene is possibly TRBD1 (5 bases). This CDR3 has 13 residues. Trimming removed 7 bases at V and 4 bases at J, with 13 bases between. CDR1 is LGHDT, CDR2 YNNKEL, per germline (reference sequence). Here the CDR3 reads CASTLGGTTEAFF. The CDR3, as DNA: TGTGCCAGCACCCTTGGCGGGACCACTGAAGCTTTCTTT.

This clone was observed a single time. Other DNA variants within this sample encode the same CDR3. CDR3 nucleotide sequence: TGCGCCAGCAGCCAAGATCCAGGGTATGGCTACACCTTC. Its protein is CASSQDPGYGYTF. The chain combines TRBV4-1 with TRBJ1-2; a possible D gene is TRBD1 (5 bases). CDR3 length: 13 residues. V lost 0 bases to trimming and J lost 5 bases, with 7 bases between them. Germline V lookup: CDR1 MGHRA, CDR2 YSYEKL.

The chain is built from TRBV20-1 and TRBJ2-3, with 7 bases fitting TRBD2. V shed 3 bases, J shed 8 bases, and the junction held 8 bases outside the gene matches. The CDR3 runs to 13 residues. From germline, CDR1 is DFQATT and CDR2 SNEGSKA (reference sequence). CDR3 sequence: CSASAGVGVTQYF. As DNA, the CDR3 is TGCAGTGCTAGTGCGGGGGTTGGTGTTACGCAGTATTTT.

V gene TRBV28 combines with J gene TRBJ2-7; possible D gene TRBD1, 6 bases. With 8 bases removed from V and 1 base from J, the gap between germline ends came to 15 bases. Germline V CDR1 and CDR2: MDHEN, SYDVKM. This CDR3 has 14 amino acids. The CDR3 DNA follows: TGTGCCAGCGGCTTGCGGACAGATTCCTACGAGCAGTACTTC. As protein: CASGLRTDSYEQYF. The full variable domain, in which reference TRBV28 and TRBJ2-7 provide the parts outside the CDR3, is DVKVTQSSRYLVKRTGEKVFLECVQDMDHENMFWYRQDPGLGLRLIYFSYDVKMKEKGDIPEGYSVSREKKERFSLILESASTNQTSMYLCASGLRTDSYEQYFGPGTRLTVT.

V is TRBV24-1 and J is TRBJ2-5; 8 nucleotides match TRBD1. With 10 bases clipped from V and 4 bases from J, the junction kept 13 bases outside the gene matches. There are 15 residues in the CDR3. Looked up from germline, CDR1 is KGHDR and CDR2 is SFDVKD. The CDR3 region is CATSGGAHVGETQYF. CDR3 coding DNA: TGTGCCACGTCAGGGGGCGCCCATGTTGGAGAGACCCAGTACTTC.

V usage is TRBV19 and J usage is TRBJ1-1, with D hard to call. V lost 4 bases to trimming and J lost 1 base, with 16 bases between them. In germline, CDR1 is LNHDA, CDR2 SQIVND (reference sequence). The CDR3 sequence is 16 residues long. The DNA for the CDR3 is TGTGCCAGTAGTAAAATCCCGACACAAGAGAACACTGAAGCTTTCTTT. As protein: CASSKIPTQENTEAFF. Supplemented by reference TRBV19 and TRBJ1-1, the full variable domain reads DGGITQSPKYLFRKEGQNVTLSCEQNLNHDAMYWYRQDPGQGLRLIYYSQIVNDFQKGDIAEGYSVSREKKESFPLTVTSAQKNPTAFYLCASSKIPTQENTEAFFGQGTRLTVV.

The rearrangement uses TRBV9 and TRBJ1-2; 8 nucleotides agree with TRBD1. The V and J ends lost 4 bases and 5 bases, in that order; junction bases with no gene match: 4. The CDR3 is made up of 13 amino acids. Germline CDR1 SGDLS, CDR2 YYNGEE. The CDR3 coding sequence is TGTGCCAGCAGCCGGTACAGGGGGTATGGCTACACCTTC. This gives the protein CASSRYRGYGYTF.

The chain has TRBV6-4 and TRBJ1-3; D is uncertain. V gave up 2 bases and J gave up 2 bases, with 4 bases separating them. The germline V gene has CDR1 MRHNA and CDR2 SNTAGT. The CDR3 runs to 13 residues. The CDR3 sequence is CASSDLAGNTIYF. The CDR3 DNA sequence: TGTGCCAGCAGTGACCTAGCTGGAAACACCATATATTTT.

V gene TRBV9 combines with J gene TRBJ1-3, with D possibly matching TRBD1 (6 bases). The CDR3 has 17 amino acids. V was shortened by 3 bases and J by 0 bases, with 16 bases between the two germline ends. The germline gives CDR1 SGDLS, CDR2 YYNGEE. Here the CDR3 DNA reads TGTGCCAGCAGCGCGACAGGTGACGGATTCTCTGGAAACACCATATATTTT. Translated, it gives CASSATGDGFSGNTIYF.

The gene calls are TRBV4-2 and TRBJ1-5, with 7 bases matching TRBD1. Per germline, CDR1 LGHNA and CDR2 YNFKEQ. Losses at the gene ends were 5 bases for V and 4 bases for J; bases not matched to a gene: 8. The CDR3 consists of 15 residues. CDR3 residues: CASSTHRGGNQPQHF. In nucleotides, the CDR3 is TGTGCCAGCAGCACCCACAGGGGAGGAAATCAGCCCCAGCATTTT.

The genes are TRBV5-1 and TRBJ2-1; 8 bases agree with TRBD2. Trimming took 0 bases from V and 6 from J; bases not matched to a gene: 8. Germline CDR1 is SGHRS and CDR2 is YFSETQ. This CDR3 comprises 16 residues. The CDR3 reads CASSLEAGARGNEQFF. CDR3 DNA sequence: TGCGCCAGCAGCTTGGAAGCGGGGGCCCGGGGCAATGAGCAGTTCTTC.

In its sample, this clone was seen once. The rearrangement links TRBV4-1 to TRBJ2-2; 7 bases match TRBD2. Germline V gene lookup returns CDR1 MGHRA and CDR2 YSYEKL. The CDR3 is 16 amino acids. V was clipped by 4 bases and J by 6 bases; unmatched bases: 11. CDR3: CASSPPERDAAGELFF. The CDR3 coding sequence is TGCGCCAGCAGCCCCCCCGAGCGGGACGCCGCCGGGGAGCTGTTTTTT.

The chain has TRBV20-1 and TRBJ2-3, with 10 bases matching TRBD2. Trimming took 6 bases from V and 6 from J; bases not matched to a gene: 9. The V gene's germline CDR1 is DFQATT and CDR2 SNEGSKA (reference sequence). There are 14 residues in the CDR3. The CDR3 here is CSASPGLASDTQYF. CDR3 nucleotide sequence: TGCAGTGCCAGTCCGGGACTAGCGTCCGATACGCAGTATTTT.

The chain carries TRBV4-2 and TRBJ1-2; 10 nucleotides agree with TRBD1. The CDR3 contains 19 residues. Germline V lookup: CDR1 LGHNA, CDR2 YNFKEQ. V shed 4 bases, J shed 8 bases, and the junction held 22 bases outside the gene matches. CDR3 sequence (DNA): TGTGCCAGCAGCCCCGCGTTGGGACTTACCGGACAGGGGGTAGAGGGCTACACCTTC. Translated: CASSPALGLTGQGVEGYTF.

The rearrangement joins TRBV6-5 to TRBJ2-5; 7 bases map to TRBD2. This CDR3 comprises 16 residues. The V gene's germline CDR1 is MNHEY and CDR2 SVGAGI. Trimming took 0 bases from V and 7 from J; bases not matched to a gene: 11. CDR3 DNA: TGTGCCAGCAGTTACTCGATTGGGCTAGGCGGGGGGACCCAGTACTTC. It translates to CASSYSIGLGGGTQYF.

This clone has only one observation. The rearrangement links TRBV6-5 to TRBJ1-6, with TRBD1 as a possible D gene (5 bases). The germline V gene has CDR1 MNHEY and CDR2 SVGAGI. The CDR3 consists of 15 residues. Trimming removed 6 bases at V and 6 bases at J, with 15 bases between. As DNA, the CDR3 is TGTGCCAGCAGCCCAGACCACAGGTTTAATTCACCCCTCCACTTT. Its translation is CASSPDHRFNSPLHF.

This chain's CDR3 is CASRLSTSGGTNEQFF. The CDR3 DNA reads as TGTGCCAGCAGGCTCTCGACTAGCGGGGGGACAAATGAGCAGTTCTTC. The chain employs TRBV28 and TRBJ2-1; TRBD2 matches 13 bases. Germline V gene sequence: CDR1 MDHEN, CDR2 SYDVKM. After removal of 6 bases from V and 7 bases from J, the junction contained 9 bases not matched to a gene. The CDR3 runs to 16 residues.

This rearrangement joins TRBV18 to TRBJ1-1; TRBD1 matches at 7 bases. The trim removed 3 bases at V and 1 base at J, leaving 8 bases unmatched. The germline CDR1 and CDR2 sequences are KGHSH and LQKENI. The CDR3 has 16 amino acids. CDR3 in DNA: TGTGCCAGCTCACCGGCTATGGGACAGCCGAACACTGAAGCTTTCTTT. This sequence encodes CASSPAMGQPNTEAFF.

This clone was seen just once. V usage is TRBV4-1 and J usage is TRBJ1-2; no definite D call. V lost 4 bases, J lost 0 bases, and 6 bases lay in between. From germline, CDR1 is MGHRA and CDR2 YSYEKL. The CDR3 has 13 amino acids. CDR3 in amino acids: CASSPRANYGYTF. The CDR3 DNA reads TGCGCCAGCAGCCCTAGAGCTAACTATGGCTACACCTTC.

The chain links TRBV29-1 to TRBJ1-2, with TRBD1 matching over 7 bases. CDR1 and CDR2 from the germline V gene are SQVTM and ANQGSEA. With 5 bases clipped from V and 5 bases from J, the junction kept 8 bases outside the gene matches. The CDR3 covers 13 residues. This CDR3 is CSVLLQGLYGYTF. The CDR3 region has the DNA TGCAGCGTTCTACTACAGGGGCTTTATGGCTACACCTTC.

The chain has TRBV27 and TRBJ1-3; a possible D gene is TRBD1 (6 bases). The CDR3 is made up of 14 amino acids. Trimming removed 6 bases at V and 6 bases at J, with 15 bases between. The germline V gene encodes CDR1 MNHEY and CDR2 SMNVEV (reference sequence). CDR3 coding DNA: TGTGCCAGCAGGAAGACAGGCGGAGTAAACACCATATATTTT. Protein sequence: CASRKTGGVNTIYF.

The V and J genes are TRBV12-3 or TRBV12-4 and TRBJ1-2; perhaps TRBD1 as D (6 bases). The V end lost 4 bases, the J end lost 8 bases, and 14 bases lay between the germline ends. The CDR3 is 13 residues long. The CDR3 bases are TGTGCCAGCAGTTCGGGACATTTGGACGGCTACACCTTC. It encodes CASSSGHLDGYTF.

The chain uses TRBV6-1 and TRBJ1-6; a possible D gene is TRBD1 (6 bases). There are 19 residues in the CDR3. Germline CDR1 reads MNHNS; CDR2 reads SASEGT. The V and J ends lost 4 bases and 7 bases respectively, with 26 bases between them. The CDR3 bases are TGTGCCAGCAGTGTCAAGGGGGTCATGGTTCAGACCCCAAATTCACCCCTCCACTTT. Protein: CASSVKGVMVQTPNSPLHF.

This rearrangement joins TRBV3-1 (or the pseudogene TRBV3-2) to TRBJ2-7; D ambiguous. Germline V gives CDR1 LGHDT, CDR2 YNNKEL (reference sequence). The V end was cut by 4 bases, the J end by 0 bases, with 13 bases between. CDR3 length: 15 residues. CDR3 DNA: TGTGCCAGCAGCCCGGCCCCAGGCCTCTCCTACGAGCAGTACTTC. Its translation: CASSPAPGLSYEQYF.

V gene TRBV6-6 combines with J gene TRBJ1-1; TRBD1 is a possible D gene (6 bases). This CDR3 comprises 13 residues. V lost 0 bases and J lost 8, with 10 bases in between. Germline values: CDR1 MNHNY, CDR2 SVGAGI (reference sequence). This CDR3 is CASSYSLGQEAFF. The CDR3 region has the DNA TGTGCCAGCAGTTACTCGTTAGGACAGGAAGCTTTCTTT.

This clone was observed a handful of times. The genes are TRBV2 and TRBJ2-7; 9 nucleotides align to TRBD1. Germline loops: CDR1 SNHLY, CDR2 FYNNEI. The ends lost 4 bases at V and 6 bases at J; junction bases unmatched: 10. This CDR3 spans 15 amino acids. The CDR3 DNA reads as TGTGCCAGCAGTGCGTTAGGGACAGGGTTAGGCGAGCAGTACTTC. It encodes CASSALGTGLGEQYF.